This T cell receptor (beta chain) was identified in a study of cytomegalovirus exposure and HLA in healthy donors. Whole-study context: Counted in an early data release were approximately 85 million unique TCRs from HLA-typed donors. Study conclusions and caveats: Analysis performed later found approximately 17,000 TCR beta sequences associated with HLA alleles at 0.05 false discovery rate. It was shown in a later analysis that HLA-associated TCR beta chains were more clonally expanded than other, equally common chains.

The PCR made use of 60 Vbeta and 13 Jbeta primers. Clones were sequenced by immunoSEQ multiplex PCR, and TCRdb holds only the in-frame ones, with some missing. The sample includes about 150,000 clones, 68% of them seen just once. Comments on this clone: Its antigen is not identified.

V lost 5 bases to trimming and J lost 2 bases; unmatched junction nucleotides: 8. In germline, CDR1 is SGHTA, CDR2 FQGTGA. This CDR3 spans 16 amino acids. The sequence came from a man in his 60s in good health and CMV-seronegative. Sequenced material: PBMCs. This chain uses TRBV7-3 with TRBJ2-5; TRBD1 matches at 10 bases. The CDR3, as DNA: TGTGCCAGCAGCCTCACCGGGACAGGGGATCAAGAGACCCAGTACTTC. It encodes CASSLTGTGDQETQYF.